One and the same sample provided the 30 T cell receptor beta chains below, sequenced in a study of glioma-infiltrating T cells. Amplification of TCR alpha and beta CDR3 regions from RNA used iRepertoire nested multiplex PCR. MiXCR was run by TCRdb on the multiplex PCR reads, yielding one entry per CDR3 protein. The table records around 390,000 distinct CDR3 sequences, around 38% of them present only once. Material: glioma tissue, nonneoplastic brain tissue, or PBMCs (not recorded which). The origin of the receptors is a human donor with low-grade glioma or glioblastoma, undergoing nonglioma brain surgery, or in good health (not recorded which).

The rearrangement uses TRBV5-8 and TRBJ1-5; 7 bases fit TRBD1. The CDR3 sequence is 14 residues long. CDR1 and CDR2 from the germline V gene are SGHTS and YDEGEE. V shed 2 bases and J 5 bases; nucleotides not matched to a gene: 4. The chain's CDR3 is CASSFRQGDQPQHF. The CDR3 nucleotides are TGTGCCAGCAGCTTCCGACAGGGAGATCAGCCCCAGCATTTT. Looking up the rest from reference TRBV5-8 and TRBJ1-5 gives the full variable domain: EAGVTQSPTHLIKTRGQQATLRCSPISGHTSVYWYQQALGLGLQFLLWYDEGEERNRGNFPPRFSGRQFPNYSSELNVNALELEDSALYLCASSFRQGDQPQHFGDGTRLSIL.

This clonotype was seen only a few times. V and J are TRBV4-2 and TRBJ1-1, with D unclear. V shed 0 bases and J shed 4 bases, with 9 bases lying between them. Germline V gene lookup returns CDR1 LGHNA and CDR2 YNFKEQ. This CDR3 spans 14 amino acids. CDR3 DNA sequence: TGTGCCAGCAGCCAAGACCGCGAGTCCACTGAAGCTTTCTTT. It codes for CASSQDRESTEAFF.

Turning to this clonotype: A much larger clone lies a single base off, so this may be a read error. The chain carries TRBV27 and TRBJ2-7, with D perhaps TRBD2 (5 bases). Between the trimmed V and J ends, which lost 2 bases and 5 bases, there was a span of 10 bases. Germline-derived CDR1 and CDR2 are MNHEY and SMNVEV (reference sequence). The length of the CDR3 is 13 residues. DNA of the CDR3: TGTGCCAGCAGTTTACCCGGGAACCACGAGCAGTACTTC. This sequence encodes CASSLPGNHEQYF.

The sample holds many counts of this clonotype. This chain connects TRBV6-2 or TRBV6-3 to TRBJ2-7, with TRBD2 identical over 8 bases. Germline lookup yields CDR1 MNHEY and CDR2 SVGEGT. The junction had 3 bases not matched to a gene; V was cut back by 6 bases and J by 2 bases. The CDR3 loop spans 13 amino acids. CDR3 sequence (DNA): TGTGCCAGCAGGACGGGAGGGACCTACGAGCAGTACTTC. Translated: CASRTGGTYEQYF.

The CDR3 loop is CASSSRLADITDTQYF. In DNA form, the CDR3 reads TGTGCCAGCAGCTCCAGGCTAGCGGACATCACAGATACGCAGTATTTT. This chain uses TRBV7-9 with TRBJ2-3, with 7 bases aligning to TRBD2. This CDR3 comprises 16 residues. Trimming took 4 bases from V and 2 from J; bases not matched to a gene: 9. Germline CDR1 SEHNR, CDR2 FQNEAQ (reference sequence). The entire variable domain, with the rest obtained from reference TRBV7-9 and TRBJ2-3, is as follows: DTGVSQNPRHKITKRGQNVTFRCDPISEHNRLYWYRQTLGQGPEFLTYFQNEAQLEKSRLLSDRFSAERPKGSFSTLEIQRTEQGDSAMYLCASSSRLADITDTQYFGPGTRLTVL.

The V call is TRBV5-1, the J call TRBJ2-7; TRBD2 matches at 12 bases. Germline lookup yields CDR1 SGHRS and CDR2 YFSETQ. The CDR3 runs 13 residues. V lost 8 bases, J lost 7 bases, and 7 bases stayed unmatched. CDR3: CASRTSGVSEQYF. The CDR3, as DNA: TGCGCCAGTCGGACTAGCGGGGTCTCTGAGCAGTACTTC.

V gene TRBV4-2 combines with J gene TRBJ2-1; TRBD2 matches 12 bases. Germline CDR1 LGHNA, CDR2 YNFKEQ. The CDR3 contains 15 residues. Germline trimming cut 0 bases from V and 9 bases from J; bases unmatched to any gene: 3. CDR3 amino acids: CASSQELAGGGEQFF. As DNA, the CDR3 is TGTGCCAGCAGCCAAGAACTAGCGGGAGGTGGTGAGCAGTTCTTC.

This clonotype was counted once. CDR3 amino acids: CASSSHGLASTDTQYF. CDR3 coding DNA: TGTGCCAGCAGCTCCCACGGACTAGCGAGCACAGATACGCAGTATTTT. The chain is built from TRBV5-4 and TRBJ2-3, with 9 bases that match TRBD2. V was pared by 3 bases and J by 0 bases, with 5 bases of the junction left unmatched. The CDR3 has 16 residues. The V gene's germline CDR1 is SGHNT and CDR2 YYREEE (reference sequence).

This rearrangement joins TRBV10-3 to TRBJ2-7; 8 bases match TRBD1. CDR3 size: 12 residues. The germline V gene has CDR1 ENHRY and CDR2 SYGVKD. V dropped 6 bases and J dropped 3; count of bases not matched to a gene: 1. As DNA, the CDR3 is TGTGCCATCAGACAGGGGGTCTACGAGCAGTACTTC. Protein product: CAIRQGVYEQYF.

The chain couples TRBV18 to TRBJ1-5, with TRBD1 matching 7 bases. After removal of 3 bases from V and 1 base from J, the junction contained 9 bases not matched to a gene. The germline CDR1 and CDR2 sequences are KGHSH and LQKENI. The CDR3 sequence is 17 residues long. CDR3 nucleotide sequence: TGTGCCAGCTCACCCCTCGCAACAGGGGTCAGCAATCAGCCCCAGCATTTT. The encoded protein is CASSPLATGVSNQPQHF.

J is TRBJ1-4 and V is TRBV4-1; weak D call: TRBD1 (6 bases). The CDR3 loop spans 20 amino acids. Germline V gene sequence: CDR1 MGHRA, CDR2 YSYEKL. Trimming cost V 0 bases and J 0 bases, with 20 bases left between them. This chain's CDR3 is CASSQDHRFRGPSTNEKLFF. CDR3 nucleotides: TGCGCCAGCAGCCAAGATCATCGGTTCAGGGGCCCTTCAACTAATGAAAAACTGTTTTTT.

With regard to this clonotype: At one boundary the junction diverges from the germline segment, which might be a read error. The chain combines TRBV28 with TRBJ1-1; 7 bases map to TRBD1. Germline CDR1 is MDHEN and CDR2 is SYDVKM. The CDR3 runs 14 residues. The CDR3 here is CASSLGQANTVAFF. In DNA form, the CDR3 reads TGTGCCAGCAGTTTAGGACAGGCCAACACTGTAGCTTTCTTT.

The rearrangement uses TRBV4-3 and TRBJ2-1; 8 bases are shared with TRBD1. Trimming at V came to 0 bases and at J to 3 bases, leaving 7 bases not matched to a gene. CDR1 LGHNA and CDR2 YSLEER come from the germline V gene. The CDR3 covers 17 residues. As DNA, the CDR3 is TGCGCCAGCAGCCAAGAAGCAGACAGGGGTTACTACAATGAGCAGTTCTTC. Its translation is CASSQEADRGYYNEQFF.

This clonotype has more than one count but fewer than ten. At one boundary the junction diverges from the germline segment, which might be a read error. CDR3 nucleotides: TGTGCTAGCAGCTCCTTCCCTAACTATGGCTACACCTTC. Translated, it gives CASSSFPNYGYTF. V usage is TRBV7-7 and J usage is TRBJ1-2; the D is unclear. This CDR3 comprises 13 residues. Germline V gene lookup returns CDR1 SSHAT and CDR2 FNYEAQ (reference sequence).

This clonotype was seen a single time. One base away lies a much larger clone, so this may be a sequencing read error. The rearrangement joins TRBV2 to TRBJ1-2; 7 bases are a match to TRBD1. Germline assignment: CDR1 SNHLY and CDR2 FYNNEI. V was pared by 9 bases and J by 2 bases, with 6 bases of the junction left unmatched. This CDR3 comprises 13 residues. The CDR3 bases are TGTGCCAGGAGTCAGACAGGGAACTATGGCTACACCTTC. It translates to CARSQTGNYGYTF. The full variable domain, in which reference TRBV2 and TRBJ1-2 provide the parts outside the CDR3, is EPEVTQTPSHQVTQMGQEVILRCVPISNHLYFYWYRQILGQKVEFLVSFYNNEISEKSEIFDDQFSVERPDGSNFTLKIRSTKLEDSAMYFCARSQTGNYGYTFGSGTRLTVV.

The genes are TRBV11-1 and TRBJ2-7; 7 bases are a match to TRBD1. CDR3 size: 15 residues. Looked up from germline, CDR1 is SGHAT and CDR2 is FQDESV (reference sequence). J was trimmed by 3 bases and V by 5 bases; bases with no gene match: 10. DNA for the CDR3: TGTGCCAGCAGCGCCAGGCTCCAGGGGGACTACGAGCAGTACTTC. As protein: CASSARLQGDYEQYF.

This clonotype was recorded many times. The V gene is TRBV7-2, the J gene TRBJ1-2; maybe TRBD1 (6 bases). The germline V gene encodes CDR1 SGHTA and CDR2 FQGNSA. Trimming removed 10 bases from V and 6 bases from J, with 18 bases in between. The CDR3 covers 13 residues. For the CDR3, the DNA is TGTGCCACCCAACGGGGGGCGGGGAATGGCTACACCTTC. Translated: CATQRGAGNGYTF.

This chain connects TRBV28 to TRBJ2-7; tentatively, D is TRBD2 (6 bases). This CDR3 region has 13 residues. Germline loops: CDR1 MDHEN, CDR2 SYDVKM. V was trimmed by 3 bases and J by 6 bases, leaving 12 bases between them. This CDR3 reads CASSFFATSEQYF. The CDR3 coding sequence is TGTGCCAGCAGTTTTTTCGCGACTAGCGAGCAGTACTTC.

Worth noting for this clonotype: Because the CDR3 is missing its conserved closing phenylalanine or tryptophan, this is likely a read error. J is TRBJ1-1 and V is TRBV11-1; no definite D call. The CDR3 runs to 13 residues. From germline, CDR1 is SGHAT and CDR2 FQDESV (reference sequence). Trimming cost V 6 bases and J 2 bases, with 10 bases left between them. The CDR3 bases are TGTGCCAGCAGTTTTACACCAAACACTGAAGCTTTCCTT. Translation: CASSFTPNTEAFL.

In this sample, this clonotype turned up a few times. The CDR3 DNA sequence: TGTGCCAGCAAACAGGGTTCGAATCAGCCCCAGCATTTT. Its translation is CASKQGSNQPQHF. The chain employs TRBV28 and TRBJ1-5; perhaps TRBD1 as D (6 bases). Per the germline V gene, CDR1 is MDHEN and CDR2 is SYDVKM. The CDR3 is made up of 13 amino acids. Deletions cut 7 bases from V and 4 bases from J, with 11 bases between.

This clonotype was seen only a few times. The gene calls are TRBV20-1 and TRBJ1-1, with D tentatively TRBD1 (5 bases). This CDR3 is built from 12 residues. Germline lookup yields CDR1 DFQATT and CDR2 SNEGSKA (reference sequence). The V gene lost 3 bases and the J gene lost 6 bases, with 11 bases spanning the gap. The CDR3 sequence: CSASRGISEAFF. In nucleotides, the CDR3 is TGCAGTGCTAGCCGGGGGATTTCTGAAGCTTTCTTT.

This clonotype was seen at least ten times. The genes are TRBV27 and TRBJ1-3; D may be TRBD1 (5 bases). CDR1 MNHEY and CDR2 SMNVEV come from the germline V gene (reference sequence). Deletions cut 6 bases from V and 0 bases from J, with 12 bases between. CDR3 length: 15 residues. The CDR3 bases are TGTGCCAGCAGACTGACAGTGAGCTCTGGAAACACCATATATTTT. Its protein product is CASRLTVSSGNTIYF.

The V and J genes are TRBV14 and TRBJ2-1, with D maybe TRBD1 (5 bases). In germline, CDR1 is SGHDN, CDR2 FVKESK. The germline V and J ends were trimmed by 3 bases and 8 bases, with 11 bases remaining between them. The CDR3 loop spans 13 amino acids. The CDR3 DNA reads TGTGCCAGCAGCCAGCGAATCAGGGATGAGCAGTTCTTC. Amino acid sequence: CASSQRIRDEQFF. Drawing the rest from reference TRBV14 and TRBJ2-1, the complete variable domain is EAGVTQFPSHSVIEKGQTVTLRCDPISGHDNLYWYRRVMGKEIKFLLHFVKESKQDESGMPNNRFLAERTGGTYSTLKVQPAELEDSGVYFCASSQRIRDEQFFGPGTRLTVL.

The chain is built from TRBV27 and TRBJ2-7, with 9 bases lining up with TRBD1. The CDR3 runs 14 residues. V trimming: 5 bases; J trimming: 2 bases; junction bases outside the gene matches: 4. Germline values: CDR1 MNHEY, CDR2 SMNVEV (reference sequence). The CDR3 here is CASSLTGGTYEQYF. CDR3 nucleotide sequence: TGTGCCAGCAGTCTGACAGGGGGTACCTACGAGCAGTACTTC.

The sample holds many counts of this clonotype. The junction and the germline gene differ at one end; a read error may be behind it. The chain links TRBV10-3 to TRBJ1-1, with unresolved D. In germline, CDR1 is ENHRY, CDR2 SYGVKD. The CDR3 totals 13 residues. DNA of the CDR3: TGTGCCATCAGTTTGGACGGGAACTCTGAAGCTTTCTTT. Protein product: CAISLDGNSEAFF.

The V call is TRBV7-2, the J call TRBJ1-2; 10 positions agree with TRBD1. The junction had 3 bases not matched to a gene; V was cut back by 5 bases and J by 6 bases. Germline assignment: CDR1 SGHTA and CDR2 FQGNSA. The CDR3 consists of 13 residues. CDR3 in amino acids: CASSGTGVDGYTF. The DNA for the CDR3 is TGTGCCAGCAGCGGGACAGGGGTCGATGGCTACACCTTC. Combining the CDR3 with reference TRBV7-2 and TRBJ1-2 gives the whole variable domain GAGVSQSPSNKVTEKGKDVELRCDPISGHTALYWYRQSLGQGLEFLIYFQGNSAPDKSGLPSDRFSAERTGGSVSTLTIQRTQQEDSAVYLCASSGTGVDGYTFGSGTRLTVV.

CDR3 DNA: TGTGCCTCCCTTAATCAGCCCCAGCATTTT. It encodes CASLNQPQHF. The rearrangement joins TRBV24-1 to TRBJ1-5; D unresolved. Germline lookup yields CDR1 KGHDR and CDR2 SFDVKD. Trimming took 12 bases from V and 4 from J, leaving 6 bases between them. The length of the CDR3 is 10 residues.

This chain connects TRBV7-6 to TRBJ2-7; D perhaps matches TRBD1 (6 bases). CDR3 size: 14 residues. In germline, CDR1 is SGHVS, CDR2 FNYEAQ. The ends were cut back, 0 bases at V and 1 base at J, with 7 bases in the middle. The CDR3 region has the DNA TGTGCCAGCAGCTTAGCGACAGGATCCTACGAGCAGTACTTC. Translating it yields CASSLATGSYEQYF.

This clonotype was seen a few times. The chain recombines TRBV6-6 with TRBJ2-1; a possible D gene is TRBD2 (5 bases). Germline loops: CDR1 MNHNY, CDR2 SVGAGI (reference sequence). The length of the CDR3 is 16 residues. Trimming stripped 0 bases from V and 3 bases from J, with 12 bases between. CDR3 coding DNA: TGTGCCAGCAGTTACTCCGGACTGACCGACTACAATGAGCAGTTCTTC. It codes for CASSYSGLTDYNEQFF.

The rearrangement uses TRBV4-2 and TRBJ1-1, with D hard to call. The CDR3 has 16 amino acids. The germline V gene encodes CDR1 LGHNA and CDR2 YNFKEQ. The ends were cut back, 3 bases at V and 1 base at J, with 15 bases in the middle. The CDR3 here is CASSHLPGPPNTEAFF. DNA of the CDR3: TGTGCCAGCAGCCACTTACCGGGCCCGCCGAACACTGAAGCTTTCTTT.